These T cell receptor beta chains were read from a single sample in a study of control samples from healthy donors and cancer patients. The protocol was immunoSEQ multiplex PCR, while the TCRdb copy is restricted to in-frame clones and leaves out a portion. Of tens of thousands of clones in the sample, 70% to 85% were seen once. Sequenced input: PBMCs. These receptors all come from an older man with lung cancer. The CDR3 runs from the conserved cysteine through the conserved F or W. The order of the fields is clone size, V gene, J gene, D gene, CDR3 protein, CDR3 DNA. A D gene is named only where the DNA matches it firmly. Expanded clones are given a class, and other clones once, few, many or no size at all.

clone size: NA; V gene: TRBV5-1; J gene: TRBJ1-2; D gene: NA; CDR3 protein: CASSLAERYGYTF; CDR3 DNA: TGCGCCAGCAGCTTGGCCGAGCGATATGGCTACACCTTC
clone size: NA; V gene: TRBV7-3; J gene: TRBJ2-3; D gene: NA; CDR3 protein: CASSLGGVGTDTQYF; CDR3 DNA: TGTGCCAGCAGCTTAGGTGGGGTGGGCACAGATACGCAGTATTTT
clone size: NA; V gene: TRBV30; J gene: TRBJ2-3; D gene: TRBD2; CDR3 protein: CAWIPHGRGGGDTQYF; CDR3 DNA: TGTGCCTGGATTCCCCACGGGAGGGGGGGCGGAGATACGCAGTATTTT
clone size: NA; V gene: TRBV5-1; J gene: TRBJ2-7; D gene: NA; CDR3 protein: CASSRGLRGYPYEQYF; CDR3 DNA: TGCGCCAGCAGCCGCGGCCTAAGGGGCTACCCCTACGAGCAGTACTTC
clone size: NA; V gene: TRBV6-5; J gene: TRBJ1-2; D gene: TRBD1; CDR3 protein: CASSLKTGTYGYTF; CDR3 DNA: TGTGCCAGCAGTTTAAAGACAGGGACCTATGGCTACACCTTC
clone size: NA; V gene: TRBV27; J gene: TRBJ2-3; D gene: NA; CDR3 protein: CASSLGLPPDTQYF; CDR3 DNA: TGTGCCAGCAGTTTAGGACTGCCCCCAGATACGCAGTATTTT
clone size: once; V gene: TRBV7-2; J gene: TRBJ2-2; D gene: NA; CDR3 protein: CASSRPGAGELFF; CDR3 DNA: TGTGCCAGCAGCCGTCCGGGCGCCGGGGAGCTGTTTTTT
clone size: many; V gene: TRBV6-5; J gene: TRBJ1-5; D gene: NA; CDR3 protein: CASSYREGQPQHF; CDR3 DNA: TGTGCCAGCAGTTACCGGGAGGGTCAGCCCCAGCATTTT
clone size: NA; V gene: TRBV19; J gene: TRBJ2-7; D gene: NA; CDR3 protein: CASGNRAYEQYF; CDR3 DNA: TGTGCCAGCGGAAACAGGGCCTACGAGCAGTACTTC
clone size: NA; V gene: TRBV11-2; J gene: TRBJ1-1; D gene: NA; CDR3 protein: CASSLGRANTEAFF; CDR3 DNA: TGTGCCAGCAGCTTAGGACGTGCGAACACTGAAGCTTTCTTT
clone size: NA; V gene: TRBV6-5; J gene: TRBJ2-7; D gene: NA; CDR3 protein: CASRWEVTEQYF; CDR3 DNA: TGTGCCAGCAGGTGGGAAGTAACCGAGCAGTACTTC
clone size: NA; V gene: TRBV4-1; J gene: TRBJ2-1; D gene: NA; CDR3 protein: CASSQSRTDNEQFF; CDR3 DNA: TGCGCCAGCAGCCAATCCCGGACAGACAATGAGCAGTTCTTC
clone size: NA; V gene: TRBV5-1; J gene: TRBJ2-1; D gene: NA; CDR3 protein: CASSLGTVSYNEQFF; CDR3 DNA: TGCGCCAGCAGCTTGGGGACCGTTAGTTACAATGAGCAGTTCTTC
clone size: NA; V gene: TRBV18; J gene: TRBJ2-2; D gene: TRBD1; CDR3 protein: CASSPLRDRSTGELFF; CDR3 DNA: TGTGCCAGCTCACCACTGCGGGACAGGAGCACCGGGGAGCTGTTTTTT
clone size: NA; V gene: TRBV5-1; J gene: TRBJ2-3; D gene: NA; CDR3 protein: CASSPGPSTDTQYF; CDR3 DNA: TGCGCCAGCAGCCCAGGACCTAGCACAGATACGCAGTATTTT
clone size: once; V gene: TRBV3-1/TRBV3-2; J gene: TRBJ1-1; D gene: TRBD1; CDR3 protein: CASSSRQGRTEAFF; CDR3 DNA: TGTGCCAGCAGCTCAAGACAGGGGAGAACTGAAGCTTTCTTT
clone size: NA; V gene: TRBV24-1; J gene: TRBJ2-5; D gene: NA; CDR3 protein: CATSAGTTRRETQYF; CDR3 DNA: TGTGCCACCAGTGCCGGGACAACGAGGCGAGAGACCCAGTACTTC